This T cell receptor beta chain is from a study of cytomegalovirus exposure and HLA in healthy donors (dated by TCRdb to 2017 to 2019). At the level of the whole study: An earlier analysis of some 600 of the donors reported around 280 Gb of sequence data and 117 million unique TCR beta sequences obtained from around 180 million T cells. An early release covering roughly 580 HLA-typed donors comprised about 300 gigabases of sequencing data and tens of millions of unique TCR sequences. Among the 398 genotyped donors, more than 70% belonged to the genetic ancestry cluster associated with self-reported Caucasian donors. The study aimed to test whether cataloging public T cell receptors could reveal signatures of past pathogen exposure. The study used immunosequencing to profile the T cell repertoires of more than 650 subjects and linked those repertoires to cytomegalovirus serostatus. Along with the approximately 620-subject first cohort, a separate validation cohort of some 130 different subjects was used. To predict cytomegalovirus infection status, the study combined high-throughput TCR immunosequencing, statistical association of individual TCRs with disease status, and machine learning. A later analysis re-examined previously published TCR beta repertoires from roughly 720 donors and added high-resolution HLA genotyping to investigate patterns of TCR occurrence. The later analysis used no new phenotypic data to find candidate immune exposures, relying instead on TCR beta sequences and their occurrence across donors. In an earlier analysis of about 590 of the donors, high-throughput TCR beta sequencing was used to judge whether each TCR beta V gene segment behaved as functional or pseudogenic. Donor age, sex, ethnicity and CMV serostatus were collected together with the repertoire data. A later genetic analysis used genome-wide SNP genotypes for about three fifths of the 666 donors, treating that subset as a discovery cohort. All discovery cohort repertoires had been generated on a single sequencing platform. Class I and class II HLA loci were covered by the typing at four-digit resolution. Typing coverage differed by locus: A, B, C, DRB1 and DQB1 were typed in about 629-630 donors, DQA1 in 522, DPA1 in approximately 600, and DPB1 in approximately 450. Roughly 5 DR-DQ haplotypes were treated as single units for association and clustering because of strong linkage in the cohort. On average, over 200,000 unique TCR beta nucleotide sequences were sequenced per donor among some 430 genotyped donors of the cohort, with roughly 18% of those sequences being non-productive. What the research found in general, with its limitations: CMV serostatus was the only immune exposure information available for the cohort. A further reported finding was that TCR beta sequences accurately predicted the HLA-A and HLA-B alleles for most subjects in the first cohort. Because counts were too low, about 15 rarely observed V segments, including chromosome 9 orphons, were left out of the earlier analysis of 500 to 750 of the donors. Assigning TCR associations to individual alleles was difficult when HLA alleles, especially DR and DQ, strongly co-occurred. A later genetic analysis associated a missense DCLRE1C variant with V-gene and J-gene trimming of TCR beta chains, and an independent cohort replicated the association. A few of the identified cytomegalovirus-associated TCR beta chains were confirmed in vitro to be specific for cytomegalovirus antigens. The sequencing pipeline was judged likely to have produced a cluster of highly shared sequence variants as a technical artifact. Some IMGT-functional V segments, including TRBV6-2 and TRBV6-3, could not be distinguished by the 87-base-pair reads and were therefore excluded. The authors suggested that the approach could potentially be generalized to other disease states and immunological phenotypes. According to a later analysis, TCR association rates differed among HLA loci, with DRB1 alleles showing the most associated TCRs and HLA-C alleles showing the fewest. Because some donors lacked HLA typing at each locus, the association tests relied only on the typed subset. According to a later genetic analysis, donors in an Asian-associated ancestry cluster had fewer N-insertions in productive TCRs than the approximately 690-donor mean. Sequencing depth was assumed to be roughly uniform across donors in the presence/absence analyses, though that assumption may not hold. In a later analysis, HLA-associated TCR beta chains were found to be more clonally expanded and to have lower generation probabilities than equally common non-associated chains. Most TCR sequences were observed very rarely across donors, whereas some public TCRs were present in many individuals. The study gave a list of some 150 TCR beta chains associated with cytomegalovirus. In an earlier analysis of roughly 500 of the donors, most TCR beta V segments appeared in productive rearrangements about 87% or about 30% of the time, broadly matching IMGT annotations. In a later analysis, most CMV-associated TCR beta chains were found to appear HLA-restricted, with HLA associations seemingly driven largely by CMV exposure. Several of the top co-occurrence clusters appeared to be linked to parvovirus B19, influenza, CMV and Epstein-Barr virus, according to a later analysis. In both the original and validation cohorts, the classifier was reported to diagnose cytomegalovirus status with high specificity and sensitivity. Correlated functional status among segregating V segments might reflect linkage disequilibrium, but an unknown experimental factor could not be ruled out. This cohort had only TCR beta chains sequenced, and the lack of alpha or paired-chain data limited which features could be detected. Specific HLA alleles were associated with over 15,000 TCR beta sequences at a false discovery rate of 0.05 in a later analysis.

The CDR3, from cysteine to phenylalanine, totals 11 residues. This entry keeps only the CDR3 DNA: 33 bases, framed from base 1. The germline ends are 5 bases apart after V is trimmed by 3 bases and J by 5 bases. CDR1 DFQATT and CDR2 SNEGSKA are derived from the germline V gene (reference sequence). As regards this clone: No antigen is known for it. Base quality data are lacking; no much larger clone is found one base away.

The library relied on the immunoSEQ multiplex PCR assay. A mixture of 60 forward primers for TCR Vbeta segments and 13 reverse primers for TCR Jbeta segments was used in the multiplex PCR. A multiplex PCR assay on genomic DNA amplified the CDR3 region of rearranged TCR beta genes. The Illumina HiSeq System was used to sequence the amplified TCR beta libraries as 87-base-pair reads. Processing in the source paper ran as follows. In a later analysis, some 80 million unique TCR beta chains were counted across the 500 to 700 repertoires, and around 10 million of these chains were shared by at least two donors. To remove PCR and sequencing errors, raw reads were error-corrected and collapsed into unique sequences using a nearest-neighbor algorithm that merged closely related sequences. CDR3 sequences were aligned to IMGT reference sequences to assign V, D and J gene segments. For a sequence to be retained, a match of at least six nucleotides to both a V gene segment and a J gene segment was required. A rearrangement counted as productive if the CDR3 had no stop codons and remained in frame with V and J, and every other rearrangement counted as non-productive. Following IMGT convention, CDR3 was defined as the stretch from the second conserved V-encoded cysteine to the conserved J-encoded phenylalanine. Sequences without an unambiguous match to a single V gene segment were excluded from the earlier analysis of about 630 of the donors. An earlier analysis of approximately 590 of the donors called V segments functional above 56.7% productive rearrangements and segregating when the between-donor standard deviation exceeded 5%. A statistical classification framework was developed to diagnose cytomegalovirus status using the catalog of TCR beta chain sequences. In a later analysis, V and J genes were assigned by comparing TCR nucleotide sequences against IMGT/GENE-DB human TR gene sequences. In a later analysis, CDR3 sequences and most-parsimonious VDJ recombination scenarios were assigned using the TCRdist pipeline. A later analysis defined each TCR beta chain by its CDR3 amino acid sequence plus V-gene family, and excluded reads lacking a unique V-gene family. To address suspected cross-contamination and a sequencing artifact, a later analysis removed 592 highly shared, low-generation-probability nucleotide sequences. For each public chain, a later analysis derived a clonal expansion index from normalized ranks of inferred template counts within each repertoire. A later analysis computed generation probabilities with a VDJ recombination model fitted to out-of-frame rearrangements, and checked the results against IGoR. A later analysis scored TCR-TCR, TCR-HLA and TCR-CMV co-occurrence with hypergeometric tests, applying a repertoire-size bias correction to TCR pairs. To estimate false discovery rates, a later analysis permuted the HLA or CMV assignments 20 times. In a later analysis, co-occurring TCRs were grouped with DBSCAN, and TCRdist sequence similarity was added when clustering was performed within HLA-allele-positive subsets. Co-occurrence clustering excluded repertoires with fewer than 30,000 or more than 120,000 public chains, plus five with anomalous nucleotide sharing. The immuneACCESS repertoire file appears here via TCRdb, limited to in-frame rearrangements. These files lack a portion of the clones; in checked studies, under half of the deficit traces to unresolved V genes, and the cause of the others is not known. V, J and clone size derive from that table, while D and trimming were established from the DNA sequence. The sample table lists 99,000 or so clones, 65% to 85% of them with a count of one. The ten biggest clones cover 6.1% of the sample.

The cohort was made up of approximately 670 healthy bone marrow donors. All cohort members were sampled while nominally healthy, although unrecorded immune exposures were likely present. The donor tested CMV seronegative, placing the donor among the approximately 360 seronegative members of the cohort. Each donor provided a peripheral blood sample, and peripheral blood mononuclear cells were used for TCR beta sequencing. The Qiagen DNeasy Blood Extraction Kit was used to extract genomic DNA from the blood cell samples. In this chain, TRBV20-1 is recombined with TRBJ2-1; the D gene is not confidently resolved. The sequence was collected from a young man in good health and CMV-seronegative. Sequencing used PBMCs. The DNA sequence is given as TGCAGTGCTAGCCAAAACAATGAGCAGTTCTTC. Its amino acids are CSASQNNEQFF.